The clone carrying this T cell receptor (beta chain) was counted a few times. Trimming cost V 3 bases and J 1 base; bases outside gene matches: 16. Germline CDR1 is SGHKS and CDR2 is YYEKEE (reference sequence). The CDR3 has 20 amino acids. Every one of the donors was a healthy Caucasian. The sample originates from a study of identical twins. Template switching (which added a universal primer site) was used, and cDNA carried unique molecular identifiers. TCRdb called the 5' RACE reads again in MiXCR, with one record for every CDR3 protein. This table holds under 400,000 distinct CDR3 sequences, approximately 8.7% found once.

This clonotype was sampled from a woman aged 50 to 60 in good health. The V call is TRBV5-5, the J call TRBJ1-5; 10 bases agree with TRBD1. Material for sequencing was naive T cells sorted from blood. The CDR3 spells CASSSGTGTGDARSNQPQHF. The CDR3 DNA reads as TGTGCCAGCAGCTCGGGGACCGGGACAGGGGATGCTAGGAGCAATCAGCCCCAGCATTTT.